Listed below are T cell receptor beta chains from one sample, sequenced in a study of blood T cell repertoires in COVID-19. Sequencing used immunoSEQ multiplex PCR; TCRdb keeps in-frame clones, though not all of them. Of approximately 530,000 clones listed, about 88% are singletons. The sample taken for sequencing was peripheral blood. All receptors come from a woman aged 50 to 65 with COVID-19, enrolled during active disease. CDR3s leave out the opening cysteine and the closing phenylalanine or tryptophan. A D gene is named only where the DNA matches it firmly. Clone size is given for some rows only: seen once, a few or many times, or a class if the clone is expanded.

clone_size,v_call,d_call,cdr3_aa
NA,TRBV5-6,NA,ASSPHMGGTEAF
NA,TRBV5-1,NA,ASSLDHYYEQY
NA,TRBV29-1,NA,SVRQVEGTEAF
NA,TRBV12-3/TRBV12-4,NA,ASSRNRGYEQY
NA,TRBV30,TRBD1,AWTGTGENGYT
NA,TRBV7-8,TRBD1,ASSLHGTVTDTQY
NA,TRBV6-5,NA,ASSPGGSGTEAF
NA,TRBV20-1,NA,SASERDTQY
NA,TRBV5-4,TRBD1,ASSPEGGAGNYGYT
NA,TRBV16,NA,ASSWANYEQY
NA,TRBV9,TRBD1,ASSQGQGTSYEQY
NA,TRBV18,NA,ASSPDQTGTGNTIY
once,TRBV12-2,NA,ASRLAGQGAAGNQPQH
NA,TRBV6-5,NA,ASTSGDIITEAF
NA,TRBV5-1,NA,ASSREGTPYNEQF
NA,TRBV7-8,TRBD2,ASSRVQTSGEETQY
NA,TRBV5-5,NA,ASSLAPGNYGYT
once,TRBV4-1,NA,ASSEPGAASNYEQY
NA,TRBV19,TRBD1,ACGPRTGWGRAEAF
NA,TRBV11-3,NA,ASSFDSHLAGELF
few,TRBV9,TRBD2,ASSVAAGVYPDTQY
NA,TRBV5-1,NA,ASTLGENTEAF
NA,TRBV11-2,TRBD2,ASSSRVSGTSDTGELF
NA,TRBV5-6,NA,ASSSPRVRGNTIY
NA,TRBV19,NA,ASSTSSSPHYEQY
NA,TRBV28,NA,ASSLRGGRSGYEQY
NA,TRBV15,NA,ATRWGEQSYEQY
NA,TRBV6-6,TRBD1,ASSFELGRQGAEDQPQH
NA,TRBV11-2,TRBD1,ASSPGTGVFGYT
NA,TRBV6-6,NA,ASSFPTEWTGELF
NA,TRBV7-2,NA,ASSPGLDGYT
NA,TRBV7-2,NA,ASSTDRQAPGELF
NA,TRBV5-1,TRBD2,ASRDGAGEQETQY
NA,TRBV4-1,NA,ASSRTQGGGELF
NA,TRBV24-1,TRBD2,ATSGEGGETQY
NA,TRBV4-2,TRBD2,ASSRSGGLTYEQY
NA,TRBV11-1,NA,ASSFLSVNEQF
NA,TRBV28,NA,AIQTNTGELF
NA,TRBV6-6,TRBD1,ASSYPGQGSNQPQH
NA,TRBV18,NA,ASSRLPGTNEKLF
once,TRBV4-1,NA,ASSQEQGWEQY
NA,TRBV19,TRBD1,ASSARGQGTEAF
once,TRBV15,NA,ATSGDFTGNTEAF
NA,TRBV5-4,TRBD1,ASSDRGDTEAF
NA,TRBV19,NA,ASSSGANVLT
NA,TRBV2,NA,ASVGGYYRSYEQY
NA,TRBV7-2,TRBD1,ASSHRKLLGDRGPGELF
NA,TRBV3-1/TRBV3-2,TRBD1,ASSHRQGLVWNTIY
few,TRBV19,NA,ASSSQGLTYEQY
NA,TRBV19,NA,ASSPMGGGAAGAAKGYT
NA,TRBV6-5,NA,ASSYPTGWDYGYT
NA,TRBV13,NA,ASSLEGIYGYT
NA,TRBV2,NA,ASSEGLETQY
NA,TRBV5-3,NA,ARSYTNEQY
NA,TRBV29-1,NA,SVEEIDTQY
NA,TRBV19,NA,ASSTQLLAGGVNEQF
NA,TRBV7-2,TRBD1,ASSVTGTGLTDTQY
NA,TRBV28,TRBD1,ASSFGQGAEKLF